This T cell receptor (beta chain) was sequenced for a study of blood T cell repertoires in COVID-19. Study at large: The United States, Italy and Spain supplied acute and convalescent COVID-19 samples. PBMCs, B-cell-depleted T cells, or T cells were the source of the cDNA or gDNA that made up the material.

Cohort 3 recovered donors had two negative PCRs, clearance, or symptom resolution. Concerning this clone itself: At one end, the junction sequence differs from germline, possibly due to a read error.

This CDR3 has 14 amino acids. Germline loops: CDR1 SGHTA, CDR2 FQGNSA. Clones were sequenced by immunoSEQ multiplex PCR, and TCRdb holds only the in-frame ones, with some missing. The sample carries approximately 300,000 clones, 92% recorded once. Sequenced: PBMCs or T cells enriched from blood (not recorded which). This TCR was sampled from a young woman who had recovered from COVID-19. V usage is TRBV7-2 and J usage is TRBJ2-1; TRBD2 matches 9 bases. CDR3 sequence reads: CASRLAGVRNEQFF. As DNA, the CDR3 is TGTGCCAGCAGGTTAGCGGGAGTACGGAATGAGCAGTTCTTC.